This passage covers 26 T cell receptor beta chains from one sample sequenced in a study of cytomegalovirus exposure and HLA in healthy donors. The PCR employed 60 Vbeta primers together with 13 Jbeta primers. Libraries were prepared by immunoSEQ multiplex PCR; TCRdb keeps only in-frame clonotypes and omits some of them. Altogether tens of thousands of clones are present, more than 60% being singletons, with the ten largest covering 2.7%. The sample was PBMCs. The source of these receptors is a man aged 30-40 years in good health and CMV-seronegative.

The V gene is TRBV6-1, the J gene TRBJ1-5, with 8 bases fitting TRBD1. The trim removed 4 bases at V and 1 base at J, leaving 3 bases unmatched. Germline CDR1 MNHNS, CDR2 SASEGT. This CDR3 contains 15 residues. The CDR3 here is CASSARTGSNQPQHF. In DNA form, the CDR3 reads TGTGCCAGCAGTGCCCGGACAGGGAGCAATCAGCCCCAGCATTTT.

This rearrangement joins TRBV19 to TRBJ2-1; TRBD2 aligns across 11 bases. Looked up from germline, CDR1 is LNHDA and CDR2 is SQIVND (reference sequence). The J segment lost 8 bases and the V segment lost 4 bases, leaving 10 bases of the junction unmatched. This CDR3 region has 16 residues. The CDR3 DNA is TGTGCCAGTAGTACCCTTAGCGGGGGGGCCAACCATGAGCAGTTCTTC. The encoded protein is CASSTLSGGANHEQFF.

V usage is TRBV19 and J usage is TRBJ1-5; TRBD1 is a possible D gene (6 bases). The CDR3 sequence is 16 residues long. The germline gives CDR1 LNHDA, CDR2 SQIVND (reference sequence). V lost 1 base and J 2 bases, leaving 12 bases between the germline ends. CDR3 bases: TGTGCCAGTAGTATAGGGGGCAGGGGAGGCAATCAGCCCCAGCATTTT. It is translated as CASSIGGRGGNQPQHF.

The rearrangement joins TRBV28 to TRBJ2-7, with TRBD1 matching 7 bases. After removal of 5 bases from V and 0 bases from J, the junction contained 13 bases not matched to a gene. Per germline, CDR1 MDHEN and CDR2 SYDVKM. The CDR3 loop spans 17 amino acids. In DNA, the CDR3 is TGTGCCAGCAGTGGCTCACCGACAGGGTCCCGCTCCTACGAGCAGTACTTC. It yields the protein CASSGSPTGSRSYEQYF.

The CDR3 region has the DNA TGTGCCAGTAGTGCAGGCTCCGGGGGGAACTATGGCTACACCTTC. Translation gives CASSAGSGGNYGYTF. This chain joins TRBV19 and TRBJ1-2; weak D call: TRBD1 (5 bases). Germline CDR1 reads LNHDA; CDR2 reads SQIVND (reference sequence). This CDR3 has 15 amino acids. Trimming left V 5 bases short and J 2 bases short, with 15 bases between. The full variable domain, with the rest looked up from reference TRBV19 and TRBJ1-2, is DGGITQSPKYLFRKEGQNVTLSCEQNLNHDAMYWYRQDPGQGLRLIYYSQIVNDFQKGDIAEGYSVSREKKESFPLTVTSAQKNPTAFYLCASSAGSGGNYGYTFGSGTRLTVV.

The chain recombines TRBV5-8 with TRBJ1-4, with 7 bases fitting TRBD1. This CDR3 has 15 amino acids. V was pared by 5 bases and J by 8 bases, with 12 bases of the junction left unmatched. The germline CDR1 and CDR2 sequences are SGHTS and YDEGEE. The CDR3 protein is CASRYSGTVGEKLFF. The CDR3 DNA sequence: TGTGCCAGCAGGTATTCCGGGACAGTCGGGGAAAAACTGTTTTTT. Full variable domain (outside the CDR3, taken from reference TRBV5-8 and TRBJ1-4): EAGVTQSPTHLIKTRGQQATLRCSPISGHTSVYWYQQALGLGLQFLLWYDEGEERNRGNFPPRFSGRQFPNYSSELNVNALELEDSALYLCASRYSGTVGEKLFFGSGTQLSVL.

V is TRBV6-5 and J is TRBJ1-3, with 8 bases identical to TRBD1. Trimming took 6 bases from V and 2 from J; bases not matched to a gene: 6. The germline gives CDR1 MNHEY, CDR2 SVGAGI. The CDR3 contains 15 residues. In DNA form, the CDR3 reads TGTGCCAGCAGGCGAGGGACAGGCGCTGGAAACACCATATATTTT. Protein product: CASRRGTGAGNTIYF.

This chain joins TRBV7-2 and TRBJ2-7; 10 nucleotides line up with TRBD1. CDR1 SGHTA and CDR2 FQGNSA come from the germline V gene. The CDR3 runs to 14 residues. Germline trimming cut 4 bases from V and 7 bases from J; bases unmatched to any gene: 7. The CDR3 sequence is CASSYRQGAQEQYF. The CDR3, as DNA: TGTGCCAGCAGCTACAGACAGGGGGCGCAAGAGCAGTACTTC.

V gene TRBV14 combines with J gene TRBJ1-1; D is ambiguous. V was clipped by 1 base and J by 0 bases, with 9 bases between them. Per the germline V gene, CDR1 is SGHDN and CDR2 is FVKESK. The CDR3 consists of 15 residues. The CDR3 coding sequence is TGTGCCAGCAGCCAAGGGGAGGGAATGAACACTGAAGCTTTCTTT. Its translation: CASSQGEGMNTEAFF.

The chain couples TRBV18 to TRBJ1-3; D perhaps matches TRBD1 (5 bases). The germline CDR1 and CDR2 sequences are KGHSH and LQKENI. Trimming removed 3 bases from V and 0 bases from J, with 12 bases in between. CDR3 length: 16 residues. The DNA for the CDR3 is TGTGCCAGCTCACCTACCCGGGGGAACTCTGGAAACACCATATATTTT. Translating it yields CASSPTRGNSGNTIYF.

This clone was recorded a few times. This rearrangement joins TRBV5-6 to TRBJ2-1, with TRBD2 identical over 9 bases. The V segment lost 1 base and the J segment 4 bases; nucleotides outside the gene matches: 3. The CDR3 loop spans 15 amino acids. Germline V gene sequence: CDR1 SGHDT, CDR2 YYEEEE. The CDR3 reads CASSLLLAGYNEQFF. The CDR3 coding sequence is TGTGCCAGCAGCTTGTTACTAGCGGGTTACAATGAGCAGTTCTTC.

A note on this clone: One end of the junction varies from germline; a read error may be responsible. V gene TRBV7-7 combines with J gene TRBJ2-1, with D possibly TRBD2 on 6 matching bases. The germline CDR1 and CDR2 sequences are SSHAT and FNYEAQ (reference sequence). The CDR3 covers 16 residues. CDR3 region: CASSPTGVSSYNEQFF. As DNA, the CDR3 is TGTGCTAGCAGCCCCACGGGGGTGAGCTCCTACAATGAGCAGTTCTTC.

This clone was seen more than once but under ten times. The V and J genes are TRBV6-1 and TRBJ1-4; TRBD1 is a possible D gene (6 bases). CDR1 is MNHNS, CDR2 SASEGT, per germline. V was clipped by 5 bases and J by 0 bases, with 13 bases between them. CDR3 length: 16 residues. The CDR3 region has the DNA TGTGCCAGCAGTCAAGGACAGAGCGCAACTAATGAAAAACTGTTTTTT. Translation: CASSQGQSATNEKLFF.

This chain connects TRBV19 to TRBJ1-1; D possibly corresponds to TRBD1 (5 bases). V was pared by 2 bases and J by 0 bases, with 10 bases between. The CDR3 is 15 residues long. The V gene's germline CDR1 is LNHDA and CDR2 SQIVND (reference sequence). The CDR3 nucleotides are TGTGCCAGTAGTATAAGGGGCAAACTGAACACTGAAGCTTTCTTT. The encoded protein is CASSIRGKLNTEAFF.

This clone was observed a few times. The chain combines TRBV2 with TRBJ2-2; D perhaps matches TRBD2 (6 bases). CDR1 and CDR2 (germline): SNHLY, FYNNEI. V dropped 5 bases and J dropped 6 bases, with 13 bases sitting between them. This CDR3 comprises 14 residues. CDR3 sequence reads: CASSLAETAGELFF. The CDR3 nucleotides are TGTGCCAGCAGTTTAGCGGAGACGGCCGGGGAGCTGTTTTTT.

This clone was seen once. CDR3: CASRGWWGLTGANTEAFF. The DNA of the CDR3 is TGTGCCAGCCGTGGTTGGTGGGGCCTGACAGGGGCTAACACTGAAGCTTTCTTT. The chain combines TRBV6-1 with TRBJ1-1, with 8 bases lining up with TRBD1. The V gene end was trimmed by 8 bases and the J gene end by 2 bases; junction bases not matched to a gene: 19. The CDR3 contains 18 residues. Germline V lookup: CDR1 MNHNS, CDR2 SASEGT.

The chain combines TRBV19 with TRBJ2-7; 8 bases fit TRBD1. The CDR3 covers 14 residues. Germline V gives CDR1 LNHDA, CDR2 SQIVND (reference sequence). Trimming took 5 bases from V and 3 from J; bases not matched to a gene: 6. CDR3 amino acids: CASSLGTGLYEQYF. For the CDR3, the DNA is TGTGCCAGTAGTCTGGGGACAGGCCTCTACGAGCAGTACTTC.

This clone was found once. This sequence joins TRBV25-1 and TRBJ1-1; D is undetermined. Trimming shortened V by 6 bases and J by 0 bases, and 14 bases separated the two germline ends. Germline CDR1 and CDR2: MGHDK and SYGVNS. The CDR3 is made up of 15 amino acids. CDR3 loop: CASRLGGIMNTEAFF. Here the CDR3 DNA reads TGTGCCAGCAGATTGGGAGGGATCATGAACACTGAAGCTTTCTTT.

The chain employs TRBV6-5 and TRBJ2-7, with 9 bases fitting TRBD1. The length of the CDR3 is 13 residues. Germline V gene lookup returns CDR1 MNHEY and CDR2 SVGAGI. V lost 6 bases to trimming and J lost 4 bases; unmatched junction nucleotides: 4. CDR3 in amino acids: CASRRDREYEQYF. In DNA form, the CDR3 reads TGTGCCAGCAGGAGGGACAGGGAGTACGAGCAGTACTTC.

J is TRBJ1-5 and V is TRBV5-1; tentative D call: TRBD1 (5 bases). CDR1 is SGHRS, CDR2 YFSETQ, per germline. The length of the CDR3 is 18 residues. V lost 6 bases, J lost 3 bases, and 25 bases lay in between. DNA of the CDR3: TGCGCCAGCACTCTTCTCCAACCTGGCAGGGCCTACAATCAGCCCCAGCATTTT. This codes for CASTLLQPGRAYNQPQHF.

This clone has a single count. The rearrangement uses TRBV7-2 and TRBJ2-3, with D unresolved. CDR1 and CDR2 (germline): SGHTA, FQGNSA. This CDR3 is 14 amino acids long. Trimming took off 1 base at V and 9 bases at J, with 14 bases between the two ends. The CDR3 sequence: CASSLGLTPRTQYF. The CDR3 bases are TGTGCCAGCAGCTTAGGGCTTACCCCCAGAACGCAGTATTTT.

The V and J genes are TRBV28 and TRBJ1-2; no definite D call. With 1 base removed from V and 0 bases from J, the gap between germline ends came to 6 bases. The CDR3 has 14 residues. In germline, CDR1 is MDHEN, CDR2 SYDVKM. CDR3 sequence: CASSLSTANYGYTF. The CDR3 nucleotides are TGTGCCAGCAGTTTATCTACAGCTAACTATGGCTACACCTTC.

This chain links TRBV27 with TRBJ1-1; TRBD1 agrees at 7 bases. CDR1 is MNHEY, CDR2 SMNVEV, per germline (reference sequence). The trim removed 3 bases at V and 5 bases at J, leaving 6 bases unmatched. This CDR3 comprises 14 residues. Here the CDR3 reads CASSFSHRGTEAFF. The CDR3, as DNA: TGTGCCAGCAGTTTTTCTCACAGGGGAACTGAAGCTTTCTTT.

In this sample, this clone turned up a few times. The chain combines TRBV5-5 with TRBJ1-1; 7 bases line up with TRBD1. V shed 4 bases, J shed 7 bases, and the junction held 4 bases outside the gene matches. Germline CDR1 SGHKS, CDR2 YYEKEE (reference sequence). The CDR3 extends over 12 amino acids. The CDR3 nucleotides read TGTGCCAGCAGCCTCGGACAGGTTGAAGCTTTCTTT. Translated: CASSLGQVEAFF.

This chain joins TRBV5-4 and TRBJ2-1; the D gene is possibly TRBD1 (5 bases). This CDR3 region has 15 residues. Per the germline V gene, CDR1 is SGHNT and CDR2 is YYREEE (reference sequence). Trimming took 5 bases from V and 3 from J, leaving 15 bases between them. This CDR3 reads CASRLGVGSYNEQFF. The DNA of the CDR3 is TGTGCCAGCAGGTTAGGGGTGGGCAGCTACAATGAGCAGTTCTTC.

The CDR3 is CASSLAGGETQYF. The CDR3, as DNA: TGTGCCAGCAGTTTAGCAGGGGGGGAGACCCAGTACTTC. This chain links TRBV28 with TRBJ2-5; D might be TRBD1 (7 bases). Trimming left V 2 bases short and J 5 bases short, with 9 bases between. This CDR3 region has 13 residues. Germline CDR1 is MDHEN and CDR2 is SYDVKM.